One and the same sample provided the 21 T cell receptor beta chains below, sequenced in a study of blood T cell repertoires in COVID-19 (dated by TCRdb to the early 2020s). Libraries were prepared through the immunoSEQ multiplex PCR assay. TCRdb stores this immuneACCESS table with in-frame sequences only. Part of the clones is absent; in the studies checked, under half of the shortfall reflects unresolved V genes, and no reason is known for the rest. The sample profile shows about 180,000 clones; approximately 85% of them were found once. The ten largest clones represent 11% of the sample. Sequencing was carried out using peripheral blood. The receptors come from a human donor with active or convalescent COVID-19. The donor label of this sample is uncertain.

CDR3 region: CASSQEGAGHNEQFF. The CDR3 region has the DNA TGTGCCAGCAGCCAAGAAGGAGCGGGGCACAATGAGCAGTTCTTC. The J gene is TRBJ2-1, the V gene TRBV4-2; 7 bases are a match to TRBD2. The trim removed 0 bases at V and 5 bases at J, leaving 4 bases unmatched. The CDR3 is 15 amino acids. The germline CDR1 and CDR2 sequences are LGHNA and YNFKEQ.

The gene calls are TRBV5-6 and TRBJ2-7; 10 bases agree with TRBD2. In germline, CDR1 is SGHDT, CDR2 YYEEEE. The CDR3 spans 15 residues. After removal of 4 bases from V and 2 bases from J, the junction contained 6 bases not matched to a gene. CDR3 nucleotide sequence: TGTGCCAGCAGCGCGAGGACTAGCGGAACCTACGAGCAGTACTTC. Translation: CASSARTSGTYEQYF. The whole variable domain, remainder taken from reference TRBV5-6 and TRBJ2-7, is DAGVTQSPTHLIKTRGQQVTLRCSPKSGHDTVSWYQQALGQGPQFIFQYYEEEERQRGNFPDRFSGHQFPNYSSELNVNALLLGDSALYLCASSARTSGTYEQYFGPGTRLTVT.

The rearrangement uses TRBV6-6 and TRBJ1-3; 9 bases are a match to TRBD1. CDR1 MNHNY and CDR2 SVGAGI come from the germline V gene (reference sequence). V dropped 3 bases and J dropped 3; count of bases not matched to a gene: 3. The CDR3 runs 15 residues. The CDR3 region has the DNA TGTGCCAGCAGTTATCCGGGACAGGGTGGAAACACCATATATTTT. As protein: CASSYPGQGGNTIYF.

This rearrangement joins TRBV7-9 to TRBJ2-7; TRBD2 agrees at 7 bases. Germline CDR1 SEHNR, CDR2 FQNEAQ (reference sequence). J was trimmed by 2 bases and V by 4 bases; bases with no gene match: 5. The CDR3 sequence is 14 residues long. The CDR3 reads CASSSGGGPYEQYF. In DNA form, the CDR3 reads TGTGCCAGCAGCTCGGGAGGAGGGCCCTACGAGCAGTACTTC.

This clone occurred a few times. Within the sample, other DNA sequences also encode this same CDR3. The chain uses TRBV20-1 and TRBJ1-2, with 7 bases that match TRBD1. The CDR3 is 11 amino acids. V lost 6 bases, J lost 8 bases, and 6 bases stayed unmatched. Germline CDR1 DFQATT, CDR2 SNEGSKA (reference sequence). CDR3 region: CSAPGGYGYTF. In DNA, the CDR3 is TGCAGTGCCCCAGGGGGGTACGGCTACACCTTC.

The rearrangement links TRBV7-9 to TRBJ2-2; D is unclear. Trimming cost V 1 base and J 7 bases, with 4 bases left between them. The CDR3 length is 12 residues. Germline CDR1 is SEHNR and CDR2 is FQNEAQ (reference sequence). The CDR3, as DNA: TGTGCCAGCAGCTTAGGGAGCGGGGAGCTGTTTTTT. Encoded protein: CASSLGSGELFF. Together with reference TRBV7-9 and TRBJ2-2, the CDR3 gives the full variable domain: DTGVSQNPRHKITKRGQNVTFRCDPISEHNRLYWYRQTLGQGPEFLTYFQNEAQLEKSRLLSDRFSAERPKGSFSTLEIQRTEQGDSAMYLCASSLGSGELFFGEGSRLTVL.

This sequence joins TRBV7-2 and TRBJ2-5; D gene uncertain. Germline V gene sequence: CDR1 SGHTA, CDR2 FQGNSA. Trimming took off 0 bases at V and 5 bases at J, with 7 bases between the two ends. The CDR3 is 13 residues long. Written as DNA, the CDR3 is TGTGCCAGCAGCTTAGCGCTATTGGAGACCCAGTACTTC. Its protein is CASSLALLETQYF.

For this clone: Other DNA sequences in this specimen translate into the identical CDR3. The chain is built from TRBV9 and TRBJ2-3; tentative D call: TRBD2 (7 bases). CDR3 length: 15 amino acids. The V end was cut by 2 bases, the J end by 0 bases, with 10 bases between. The germline gives CDR1 SGDLS, CDR2 YYNGEE. The CDR3, as DNA: TGTGCCAGCAGCGTCGCGGGGGCAAGCACAGATACGCAGTATTTT. Amino acid sequence: CASSVAGASTDTQYF.

This chain links TRBV19 with TRBJ2-1; TRBD2 matches at 7 bases. With V trimmed by 4 bases and J by 6 bases, 6 bases remained unmatched. The CDR3 contains 14 residues. Germline V CDR1 and CDR2: LNHDA, SQIVND (reference sequence). The CDR3 here is CASSTGTKSNEQFF. Here the CDR3 DNA reads TGTGCCAGTAGTACCGGGACTAAAAGCAATGAGCAGTTCTTC.

This clone was seen a handful of times. V and J are TRBV18 and TRBJ2-1; D is undetermined. CDR1 and CDR2 from the germline V gene are KGHSH and LQKENI. This CDR3 has 15 amino acids. Trimming removed 6 bases from V and 0 bases from J, with 12 bases in between. CDR3 protein: CASSPDSSSYNEQFF. CDR3 nucleotides: TGTGCCAGCTCTCCCGATTCGAGCTCCTACAATGAGCAGTTCTTC.

The V gene is TRBV10-1, the J gene TRBJ1-3; 8 nucleotides line up with TRBD1. In germline, CDR1 is WNHNN, CDR2 SYGVQD (reference sequence). The trim removed 6 bases at V and 2 bases at J, leaving 3 bases unmatched. The CDR3 loop spans 14 amino acids. This chain's CDR3 is CASRAQGAGNTIYF. In nucleotides, the CDR3 is TGCGCCAGCAGGGCACAGGGGGCTGGAAACACCATATATTTT.

The rearrangement links TRBV2 to TRBJ2-3, with D possibly TRBD2 on 5 matching bases. The V end was cut by 0 bases, the J end by 4 bases, with 11 bases between. The CDR3 covers 15 residues. Germline values: CDR1 SNHLY, CDR2 FYNNEI. CDR3 sequence (DNA): TGTGCCAGCAGTGAAGCTTTCGGGATACCAGATACGCAGTATTTT. Its protein product is CASSEAFGIPDTQYF.

This clone appeared a single time. This chain uses TRBV11-1 with TRBJ2-7; TRBD2 matches at 8 bases. The CDR3 extends over 13 amino acids. In germline, CDR1 is SGHAT, CDR2 FQDESV (reference sequence). Unmatched junction bases numbered 3, after V lost 2 bases and J lost 6 bases. The CDR3 bases are TGTGCCAGCAGCTTAACGGGGGGGCGCGAGCAGTACTTC. Translating gives CASSLTGGREQYF.

V is TRBV7-2 and J is TRBJ2-3; no firm D call. The CDR3 spans 14 residues. The ends were cut back, 6 bases at V and 5 bases at J, with 15 bases in the middle. From germline, CDR1 is SGHTA and CDR2 FQGNSA. The CDR3 is CASRKSRDGDTQYF. For the CDR3, the DNA is TGTGCCAGCAGGAAAAGCCGCGATGGAGATACGCAGTATTTT.

The gene calls are TRBV7-2 and TRBJ2-3; no reliable D call. CDR1 SGHTA and CDR2 FQGNSA come from the germline V gene. The CDR3 contains 15 residues. V gave up 4 bases and J gave up 2 bases, with 13 bases separating them. In DNA, the CDR3 is TGTGCCAGCAGCTCCCCTCGGTCAACCACAGATACGCAGTATTTT. This translates into CASSSPRSTTDTQYF.

The chain combines TRBV21-1 with TRBJ1-2; TRBD1 is the table's D call, not checked against the DNA. TRBV21-1 counts as a pseudogene. The CDR3 contains 14 residues. The CDR3 nucleotides read TGTGCCAGCAGCCGGGGACAGGTCAACTATGGCTACACCTTC. The encoded protein is CASSRGQVNYGYTF.

The V and J genes are TRBV5-1 and TRBJ2-7, with 7 bases fitting TRBD2. Per germline, CDR1 SGHRS and CDR2 YFSETQ. This CDR3 comprises 15 residues. The V segment lost 0 bases and the J segment 3 bases; nucleotides outside the gene matches: 6. The CDR3 coding sequence is TGCGCCAGCAGCTTGGCCCTCGCGGGGGTCTACGAGCAGTACTTC. Amino acids: CASSLALAGVYEQYF.

The chain uses TRBV6-6 and TRBJ2-2, with 10 bases fitting TRBD1. Germline loops: CDR1 MNHNY, CDR2 SVGAGI (reference sequence). The CDR3 is 15 amino acids. V lost 2 bases, J lost 5 bases, and 2 bases stayed unmatched. DNA for the CDR3: TGTGCCAGCAGTTACGGGGACAGGGGAACCGGGGAGCTGTTTTTT. Residues: CASSYGDRGTGELFF.

The rearrangement links TRBV30 to TRBJ1-2, with D possibly TRBD1 on 5 matching bases. The germline V gene has CDR1 GTSNPN and CDR2 SVGIG (reference sequence). The germline V and J ends were trimmed by 0 bases and 4 bases, with 9 bases remaining between them. This CDR3 spans 13 amino acids. CDR3 DNA sequence: TGTGCCTGGAGTGTAGTGGGGCCCTATGGCTACACCTTC. This gives the protein CAWSVVGPYGYTF.

The chain links TRBV5-1 to TRBJ2-3; TRBD2 aligns across 14 bases. V shed 1 base, J shed 0 bases, and the junction held 7 bases outside the gene matches. In germline, CDR1 is SGHRS, CDR2 YFSETQ. This CDR3 has 19 amino acids. The DNA of the CDR3 is TGCGCCAGCAGCTTGCGGACTAGCGGGGGGCCTACTAGCACAGATACGCAGTATTTT. Encoded protein: CASSLRTSGGPTSTDTQYF.

This clone showed up just once. The CDR3 nucleotides are TGTGCCAGCAGGTCGACAGTCCAACCTGCAAACACTGAAGCTTTCTTT. Amino acid sequence: CASRSTVQPANTEAFF. This chain uses TRBV7-9 with TRBJ1-1, with a tentative D call TRBD1 (5 bases). V was cut by 6 bases and J by 2 bases, with 19 bases left in between. The CDR3 loop spans 16 amino acids. CDR1 and CDR2 from the germline V gene are SEHNR and FQNEAQ (reference sequence).